This T cell receptor beta chain was observed in a study of blood T cell repertoires in COVID-19. Overall study: Italy, Spain and the United States were the sources of the convalescent and acute COVID-19 samples. T cells, B-cell-depleted T cells, or PBMCs supplied cDNA or gDNA.

V gave up 6 bases and J gave up 3 bases, with 20 bases separating them. The CDR3 loop spans 17 amino acids. Germline values: CDR1 MDHEN, CDR2 SYDVKM. Method: immunoSEQ multiplex PCR; TCRdb's copy keeps in-frame clones and lacks some. The table has about 170,000 clones, more than 80% seen once. Across 20 to 25 US areas, participants ranged in age from 18 to 89 years. Recovery meant two consecutive negative NP/OP PCR tests, professional clearance, or resolved symptoms. V gene TRBV28 combines with J gene TRBJ2-2; TRBD2 might be the D (7 bases). The sample consisted of PBMCs or T cells enriched from blood (not recorded which). This clonotype originated in a man aged 50-59 years who had recovered from COVID-19. This CDR3 reads CASSLLERGGYTGELFF. CDR3 nucleotide sequence: TGTGCCAGCAGCCTATTGGAAAGGGGGGGTTACACCGGGGAGCTGTTTTTT.